Presented here are 5 T cell receptor beta chains from one specimen sequenced in a study of T cell clonotyping in hematopoietic cell transplantation. The repertoire was sequenced with immunoSEQ multiplex PCR; TCRdb's copy has only in-frame clones and lacks some. In the table there are roughly 80,000 clones, less than 96% of which are singletons. Stated time point: recipient sample about 28 days before transplant, after cytoreduction. The material was peripheral blood mononuclear cells, obtained before stem cell transplant. These receptors all come from a woman in her fifties or sixties with acute myeloid leukemia. Some clones in this sample may be carry-over from other donors' samples.

The CDR3 loop is CASSGLAGETQYF. The DNA for the CDR3 is TGTGCCAGCAGTGGACTAGCGGGAGAGACCCAGTACTTC. This sequence joins TRBV6-4 and TRBJ2-5, with 10 bases fitting TRBD2. The ends lost 4 bases at V and 4 bases at J; junction bases unmatched: 0. CDR3 size: 13 residues. Per the germline V gene, CDR1 is MRHNA and CDR2 is SNTAGT.

This clone has a single count. The J gene is TRBJ1-1, the V gene TRBV27; possible D gene TRBD1, 5 bases. The CDR3 totals 15 residues. V lost 5 bases, J lost 1 base, and 14 bases lay in between. Germline V gene lookup returns CDR1 MNHEY and CDR2 SMNVEV (reference sequence). CDR3 in amino acids: CASSTSGWWNTEAFF. In DNA, the CDR3 is TGTGCCAGCAGTACATCAGGGTGGTGGAACACTGAAGCTTTCTTT.

V is TRBV7-8 and J is TRBJ2-2; the D gene could be TRBD1 or TRBD2 (6 bases each). Trimming left V 5 bases short and J 5 bases short, with 15 bases between. There are 15 residues in the CDR3. Germline V gene sequence: CDR1 SGHVS, CDR2 FQNEAQ. The CDR3 is CASSPRDIRTGELFF. The CDR3 region has the DNA TGTGCCAGCAGCCCGCGGGACATCCGGACCGGGGAGCTGTTTTTT.

The chain combines TRBV11-3 with TRBJ1-2; no firm D call. Germline CDR1 and CDR2: SGHNT and YENEEA. V lost 1 base, J lost 2 bases, and 11 bases lay in between. This CDR3 is 15 amino acids long. CDR3 amino acids: CASSLAADTNYGYTF. The CDR3 DNA sequence: TGTGCCAGCAGCTTAGCGGCCGACACCAACTATGGCTACACCTTC. The full variable domain, in which reference TRBV11-3 and TRBJ1-2 provide the parts outside the CDR3, is EAGVVQSPRYKIIEKKQPVAFWCNPISGHNTLYWYLQNLGQGPELLIRYENEEAVDDSQLPKDRFSAERLKGVDSTLKIQPAELGDSAVYLCASSLAADTNYGYTFGSGTRLTVV.

A word on this clone: Other DNA sequences in this specimen translate into the identical CDR3. CDR3 in DNA: TGTGCCAGCAGCTTGTCCGGGGAGCTGTTTTTT. The encoded protein is CASSLSGELFF. The V call is TRBV7-2, the J call TRBJ2-2; D ambiguous. Germline CDR1 reads SGHTA; CDR2 reads FQGNSA. CDR3 length equals 11 residues. V lost 3 bases and J 6 bases, leaving 2 bases between the germline ends.